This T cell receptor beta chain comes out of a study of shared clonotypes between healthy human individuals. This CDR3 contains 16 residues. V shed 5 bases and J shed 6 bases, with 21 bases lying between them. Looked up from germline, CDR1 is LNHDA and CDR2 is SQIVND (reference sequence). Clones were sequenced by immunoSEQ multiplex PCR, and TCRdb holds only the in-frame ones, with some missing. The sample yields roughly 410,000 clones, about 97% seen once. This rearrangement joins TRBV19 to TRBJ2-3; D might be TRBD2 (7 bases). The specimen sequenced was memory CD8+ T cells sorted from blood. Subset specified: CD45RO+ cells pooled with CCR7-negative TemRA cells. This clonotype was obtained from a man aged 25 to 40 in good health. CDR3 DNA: TGTGCCAGTAGTCCCCGGGGGGCCACACAGAGGGATACGCAGTATTTT. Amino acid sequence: CASSPRGATQRDTQYF.